The rows below give T cell receptor beta chains drawn from one sample of a study of OX40 agonist ivuxolimab in advanced cancers. The data were produced by immunoSEQ multiplex PCR, yet TCRdb's version contains in-frame clones alone and is incomplete. The table includes tens of thousands of clones, around 87% detected once. This specimen was CD4+ or CD8+ T cells sorted from blood, taken in a trial of the OX40 agonist ivuxolimab. These receptor sequences come from an adult with an advanced solid tumor such as melanoma, head and neck, liver or kidney cancer. Both conserved end residues are part of each CDR3. D genes are given only for firm matches. The listing skips clone size in some rows; elsewhere it reads once, few, many or a size class.

V gene,J gene,clone size,D gene,CDR3 protein,CDR3 DNA
TRBV4-1,TRBJ2-5,once,TRBD2,CASSQDAERGGRETQYF,TGCGCCAGCAGCCAAGATGCGGAGCGGGGGGGCCGGGAGACCCAGTACTTC
TRBV7-9,TRBJ1-2,-,-,CASSLLMGYTF,TGTGCCAGCAGCTTATTGATGGGCTACACCTTC
TRBV5-1,TRBJ1-1,-,-,CASSLDPRALNTEAFF,TGCGCCAGCAGCTTGGATCCCCGCGCTCTGAACACTGAAGCTTTCTTT
TRBV11-3,TRBJ2-6,-,-,CASSPGAGANVLTF,TGTGCCAGCAGCCCCGGCGCTGGGGCCAACGTCCTGACTTTC
TRBV27,TRBJ2-6,-,-,CASSSQTPSSGANVLTF,TGTGCCAGCAGTTCCCAGACTCCTAGCTCTGGGGCCAACGTCCTGACTTTC
TRBV10-3,TRBJ2-1,-,-,CAISEWKRSSYNEQFF,TGTGCCATCAGTGAGTGGAAGCGATCCTCCTACAATGAGCAGTTCTTC
TRBV19,TRBJ2-5,-,-,CASSSGLETQYF,TGTGCCAGTAGTTCTGGTTTAGAGACCCAGTACTTC
TRBV6-1,TRBJ1-5,-,-,CASSVAVSNQPQHF,TGTGCCAGCAGTGTGGCGGTTAGCAATCAGCCCCAGCATTTT
TRBV30,TRBJ2-7,-,TRBD1,CAWKYGTGSYEQYF,TGTGCCTGGAAATACGGGACAGGGTCCTACGAGCAGTACTTC
TRBV18,TRBJ1-6,-,-,CASSPDLNPNSPLHF,TGTGCCAGCTCACCAGATCTCAACCCCAATTCACCCCTCCACTTT
TRBV7-2,TRBJ2-7,-,-,CASSLGEALAYEQYF,TGTGCCAGCAGCTTAGGGGAGGCCCTGGCCTACGAGCAGTACTTC
TRBV7-8,TRBJ1-2,-,TRBD1,CASSYYRQGGLNYGYTF,TGTGCCAGCAGCTACTACCGACAGGGTGGTTTAAACTATGGCTACACCTTC
TRBV18,TRBJ2-5,-,-,CASSPPLETQYF,TGTGCCAGCTCACCACCTTTAGAGACCCAGTACTTC
TRBV19,TRBJ1-2,few,TRBD1,CASRDDRDSGYTF,TGTGCCAGTAGGGACGACAGGGATAGTGGCTACACCTTC
TRBV18,TRBJ1-2,-,-,CASSSGTANYGYTF,TGTGCCAGCTCTTCCGGGACGGCTAACTATGGCTACACCTTC
TRBV7-2,TRBJ2-7,-,TRBD1,CASRTGAYEQYF,TGTGCCAGCCGGACAGGGGCCTACGAGCAGTACTTC
TRBV7-9,TRBJ1-1,few,-,CASSFRGWDTEAFF,TGTGCCAGCAGCTTTCGGGGGTGGGACACTGAAGCTTTCTTT
TRBV6-5,TRBJ2-3,-,TRBD2,CASSSGLAGGRDTQYF,TGTGCCAGCAGTTCCGGACTAGCGGGGGGTCGGGATACGCAGTATTTT
TRBV6-1,TRBJ1-1,-,TRBD1,CASSPQGRGTEAFF,TGTGCCAGCAGTCCACAGGGGAGGGGCACTGAAGCTTTCTTT
TRBV5-8,TRBJ2-5,-,TRBD2,CASRWRASGQETQYF,TGTGCCAGCAGGTGGCGCGCTAGCGGGCAAGAGACCCAGTACTTC
TRBV7-2,TRBJ2-3,-,TRBD2,CASSRGGPDTQYF,TGTGCCAGCAGCCGCGGGGGTCCAGATACGCAGTATTTT
TRBV6-1,TRBJ2-7,-,-,CASSEHGEPPYEQYF,TGTGCCAGCAGTGAACACGGAGAACCACCCTACGAGCAGTACTTC
TRBV18,TRBJ1-5,-,TRBD1,CASSHSGTANSNQPQHF,TGTGCCAGCTCACATTCCGGGACAGCAAATAGCAATCAGCCCCAGCATTTT
TRBV6-1,TRBJ2-2,-,TRBD2,CASSEPSGGAATGELFF,TGTGCCAGCAGTGAGCCTAGCGGGGGGGCGGCCACCGGGGAGCTGTTTTTT
TRBV5-1,TRBJ1-2,few,-,CASSHEIRYGYTF,TGCGCCAGCAGCCATGAAATACGCTATGGCTACACCTTC
TRBV9,TRBJ2-3,-,-,CASSVERGSTDTQYF,TGTGCCAGCAGCGTAGAGAGGGGCAGCACAGATACGCAGTATTTT
TRBV7-3,TRBJ2-2,-,-,CASSLTGPLTTGELFF,TGTGCCAGCAGCTTAACGGGACCCTTGACAACCGGGGAGCTGTTTTTT
TRBV7-9,TRBJ2-7,many,TRBD1,CASSLGTGGTYEQYF,TGTGCCAGCAGCTTAGGGACAGGGGGGACCTACGAGCAGTACTTC
TRBV19,TRBJ1-2,once,-,CASTPGVRLANYGYTF,TGTGCCAGTACCCCCGGCGTTCGGCTCGCGAATTATGGCTACACCTTC
TRBV5-1,TRBJ2-1,-,TRBD2,CASSLTSGGTYEQFF,TGCGCCAGCAGCTTGACTAGCGGGGGGACGTATGAGCAGTTCTTC
TRBV7-9,TRBJ1-2,once,-,CASSLNYGYTF,TGTGCCAGCAGCTTGAACTATGGCTACACCTTC
TRBV9,TRBJ1-2,-,TRBD1,CASTLGAGGGYTF,TGTGCCAGCACCCTGGGGGCAGGGGGTGGCTACACCTTC
TRBV5-5,TRBJ1-2,-,-,CASSGTTGDYGYTF,TGTGCCAGCAGCGGGACCACGGGGGACTATGGCTACACCTTC
TRBV2,TRBJ2-5,once,-,CASRGHVQETQYF,TGTGCCAGCAGGGGGCACGTGCAAGAGACCCAGTACTTC
TRBV18,TRBJ1-1,-,TRBD1,CASSLRTGTGVTEAFF,TGTGCCAGCTCACTTAGAACCGGGACAGGGGTTACTGAAGCTTTCTTT
TRBV5-1,TRBJ2-7,-,TRBD1,CASSERTGDYEQYF,TGCGCCAGCAGCGAGAGGACAGGGGACTACGAGCAGTACTTC
TRBV7-6,TRBJ1-2,-,TRBD1,CASSSGQGGSSDGYTF,TGTGCCAGCAGCTCGGGACAGGGTGGGTCATCGGATGGCTACACCTTC
TRBV7-3,TRBJ2-3,-,-,CASSIGLTDTQYF,TGTGCCAGCAGCATCGGACTTACAGATACGCAGTATTTT
TRBV6-1,TRBJ2-7,-,TRBD2,CASSSQSGGELEQYF,TGTGCCAGCAGTTCGCAAAGCGGGGGGGAACTCGAGCAGTACTTC
TRBV6-5,TRBJ2-7,-,TRBD1,CASPGQGSYEQYF,TGTGCCAGCCCGGGACAGGGGTCCTACGAGCAGTACTTC
TRBV4-1,TRBJ2-5,-,TRBD1,CASSPPDRRETQYF,TGCGCCAGCAGCCCCCCGGACAGGAGGGAGACCCAGTACTTC
TRBV28,TRBJ1-6,few,TRBD1,CASRPGQGNSPLHF,TGTGCCAGCAGGCCGGGACAGGGGAATTCACCCCTCCACTTT
TRBV12-5,TRBJ1-4,-,TRBD1,CASGLGTGRANEKLFF,TGTGCTAGTGGTTTGGGGACAGGCCGGGCGAATGAAAAACTGTTTTTT
TRBV7-2,TRBJ2-2,-,TRBD1,CASSLGGQGNTGELFF,TGTGCCAGCAGCTTAGGGGGACAGGGGAACACCGGGGAGCTGTTTTTT
TRBV18,TRBJ1-2,few,-,CASSPTGTNYGYTF,TGTGCCAGCTCACCCACCGGGACCAACTATGGCTACACCTTC
TRBV27,TRBJ1-4,-,-,CASSFMPRVTNEKLFF,TGTGCCAGCAGTTTCATGCCTAGGGTAACTAATGAAAAACTGTTTTTT
TRBV19,TRBJ2-4,-,TRBD1,CASKKQGVDKNIQYF,TGTGCCAGTAAAAAACAGGGGGTGGACAAAAACATTCAGTACTTC